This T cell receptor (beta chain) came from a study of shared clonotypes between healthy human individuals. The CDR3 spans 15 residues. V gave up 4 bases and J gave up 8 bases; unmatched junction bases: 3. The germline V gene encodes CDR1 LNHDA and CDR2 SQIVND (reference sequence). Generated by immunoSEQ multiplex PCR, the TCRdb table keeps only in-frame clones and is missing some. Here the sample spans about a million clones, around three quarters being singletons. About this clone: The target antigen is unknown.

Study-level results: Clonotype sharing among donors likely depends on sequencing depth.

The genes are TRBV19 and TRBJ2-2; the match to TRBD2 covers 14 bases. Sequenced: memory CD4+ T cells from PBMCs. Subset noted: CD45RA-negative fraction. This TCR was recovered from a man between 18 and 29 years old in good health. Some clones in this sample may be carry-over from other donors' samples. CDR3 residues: CASSTGLAGAGELFF. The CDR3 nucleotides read TGTGCCAGTAGTACGGGACTAGCGGGAGCTGGGGAGCTGTTTTTT.